This TCR beta chain was sequenced during a study of T cell responses to AZD1222 COVID-19 vaccine. Study-wide points: Spike-specific TCR breadth and depth rose after two AZD1222 doses. Donors skewed white British and female; clonal diversity was possibly underestimated.

Produced via immunoSEQ multiplex PCR; TCRdb's table is partial and in-frame only. The sample carries roughly 120,000 clones, 86% recorded once. Analyses pooled second doses at about 4 or about 12 weeks. Deletions cut 5 bases from V and 2 bases from J, with 10 bases between. This CDR3 spans 13 amino acids. Germline V gives CDR1 SEHNR, CDR2 FQNEAQ (reference sequence). As concerns this clone: Its matching antigen is unknown.

The rearrangement joins TRBV7-9 to TRBJ2-7, with D perhaps TRBD2 (5 bases). The receptor comes from an adult who received the AZD1222 COVID-19 vaccine. The input for sequencing was peripheral blood, taken 28 days after the second AZD1222 dose. In DNA form, the CDR3 reads TGTGCCAGCAGCCCCCCCGGGGCCTACGAGCAGTACTTC. Translation gives CASSPPGAYEQYF. Full variable domain (rest looked up from reference TRBV7-9 and TRBJ2-7): DTGVSQNPRHKITKRGQNVTFRCDPISEHNRLYWYRQTLGQGPEFLTYFQNEAQLEKSRLLSDRFSAERPKGSFSTLEIQRTEQGDSAMYLCASSPPGAYEQYFGPGTRLTVT.